Presented here are 6 T cell receptor beta chains from one specimen sequenced in a study of blood T cell repertoires in COVID-19. Produced via immunoSEQ multiplex PCR; TCRdb's table is partial and in-frame only. The sample carries some 14,000 clones, 90% recorded once. Specimen: peripheral blood. The origin of the receptors is a human donor in a cohort sampled during active COVID-19.

This clone appeared a single time. This chain connects TRBV5-1 to TRBJ1-6; D is uncertain. This CDR3 has 15 amino acids. Trimming pared 4 bases from V and 8 bases from J, leaving 16 bases between. Per the germline V gene, CDR1 is SGHRS and CDR2 is YFSETQ. CDR3 loop: CASSPQPSRDSPLHF. The CDR3 DNA sequence: TGCGCCAGCAGCCCCCAGCCCTCGCGGGATTCACCCCTCCACTTT.

The chain joins TRBV6-1 to TRBJ2-7, with D possibly TRBD2 on 6 matching bases. Trimming removed 0 bases at V and 5 bases at J, with 17 bases between. The CDR3 length is 16 residues. Germline V CDR1 and CDR2: MNHNS, SASEGT. The CDR3: CASSEAFFGGVDEQYF. The DNA for the CDR3 is TGTGCCAGCAGTGAAGCGTTTTTTGGCGGGGTCGACGAGCAGTACTTC.

The chain has TRBV5-6 and TRBJ1-2, with D possibly matching TRBD1 (5 bases). CDR1 and CDR2 from the germline V gene are SGHDT and YYEEEE. Between the trimmed V and J ends, which lost 4 bases and 4 bases, there was a span of 20 bases. The CDR3 consists of 16 residues. The DNA of the CDR3 is TGTGCCAGCAGCGCCCGGGGGTCAGGGTCGTCCTATGGCTACACCTTC. As protein: CASSARGSGSSYGYTF. Full variable domain (missing parts from reference TRBV5-6 and TRBJ1-2): DAGVTQSPTHLIKTRGQQVTLRCSPKSGHDTVSWYQQALGQGPQFIFQYYEEEERQRGNFPDRFSGHQFPNYSSELNVNALLLGDSALYLCASSARGSGSSYGYTFGSGTRLTVV.

V is TRBV4-1 and J is TRBJ2-2; maybe TRBD1 (5 bases). This CDR3 contains 19 residues. The V end was cut by 4 bases, the J end by 2 bases, with 23 bases between. Germline V CDR1 and CDR2: MGHRA, YSYEKL. CDR3 in DNA: TGCGCCAGCAGCCCTTCCCAGAGGACACTTACGAGTAACACCGGGGAGCTGTTTTTT. Encoded protein: CASSPSQRTLTSNTGELFF.

CDR3 in amino acids: CASRPPGLSNTEAFF. DNA for the CDR3: TGCGCCAGCAGGCCCCCGGGACTGTCGAACACTGAAGCTTTCTTT. This sequence joins TRBV5-1 and TRBJ1-1; D might be TRBD1 (5 bases). This CDR3 is 15 amino acids long. Germline V gives CDR1 SGHRS, CDR2 YFSETQ. V lost 5 bases and J lost 1, with 15 bases in between.

J is TRBJ1-5 and V is TRBV28; 9 nucleotides align to TRBD1. J gave up 0 bases and V 5 bases, and 5 bases lay outside the gene matches. This CDR3 has 16 residues. CDR1 is MDHEN and CDR2 is SYDVKM in the germline V gene. CDR3 sequence reads: CASSPSGQGSNQPQHF. The CDR3 region has the DNA TGTGCCAGCAGTCCGTCGGGACAGGGTAGCAATCAGCCCCAGCATTTT.